The 17 T cell receptor beta chains below all came from one sample that was sequenced in a study of T-cell reconstitution after alpha-beta-depleted transplantation in children. During its preparation, the TCRbeta library received unique molecular identifiers. TCRdb recomputed calls from the PCR reads with MiXCR, one row per CDR3 protein. The data show 600,000 to 700,000 distinct CDR3 sequences, with around 17% seen just once and about 1.1% held by the top ten. The material was PBMCs from the stem cell graft donor, obtained from the stem cell graft. These receptors were obtained from a human donor who donated a stem cell graft to a child with acute myeloid leukemia.

In this sample, this clonotype turned up a few times. The rearrangement uses TRBV13 and TRBJ2-1; D unclear. From germline, CDR1 is PRHDT and CDR2 FYEKMQ (reference sequence). The CDR3 has 16 residues. The ends were cut back, 0 bases at V and 1 base at J, with 10 bases in the middle. The CDR3 DNA sequence: TGTGCCAGCAGCTTAGGAGGGTATAATTCCTACAATGAGCAGTTCTTC. It is translated as CASSLGGYNSYNEQFF.

The chain joins TRBV18 to TRBJ2-7; 8 bases line up with TRBD1. This CDR3 comprises 14 residues. Germline assignment: CDR1 KGHSH and CDR2 LQKENI. V shed 2 bases, J shed 6 bases, and the junction held 6 bases outside the gene matches. The CDR3 nucleotides read TGTGCCAGCTCACCATCGGACAGGGATATCGAGCAGTACGTC. This codes for CASSPSDRDIEQYV.

The J gene is TRBJ2-6, the V gene TRBV4-2; D is ambiguous. With 3 bases removed from V and 0 bases from J, the gap between germline ends came to 6 bases. CDR3 size: 15 residues. Germline CDR1 and CDR2: LGHNA and YNFKEQ. The CDR3 loop reads CASSQSDSGANVLTF. The CDR3 bases are TGTGCCAGCAGCCAGTCCGACTCTGGGGCCAACGTCCTGACTTTC.

The table lists this clonotype with a few counts. The chain has TRBV9 and TRBJ1-1; 10 bases map to TRBD1. Germline CDR1 SGDLS, CDR2 YYNGEE. The CDR3 loop spans 15 amino acids. V lost 4 bases to trimming and J lost 2 bases; unmatched junction nucleotides: 5. In nucleotides, the CDR3 is TGTGCCAGCAGCACCGGGACAGGGGCAAACACTGAAGCTTTCTTT. Translating it yields CASSTGTGANTEAFF.

The chain recombines TRBV5-1 with TRBJ1-1, with 8 bases that match TRBD1. The V segment lost 4 bases and the J segment 2 bases; nucleotides outside the gene matches: 10. This CDR3 region has 16 residues. Germline-derived CDR1 and CDR2 are SGHRS and YFSETQ. DNA for the CDR3: TGCGCCAGCAGCCCCGACAGGGGCGGTAGAAACACTGAAGCTTTCTTT. Translation: CASSPDRGGRNTEAFF.

This clonotype was recorded many times. This chain joins TRBV5-1 and TRBJ2-3; 10 bases match TRBD2. This CDR3 is built from 16 residues. Looked up from germline, CDR1 is SGHRS and CDR2 is YFSETQ. Trimming removed 0 bases from V and 0 bases from J; junction bases left unmatched: 1. DNA of the CDR3: TGCGCCAGCAGCTTGGAGGGACTAGCGAGCACAGATACGCAGTATTTT. Its protein is CASSLEGLASTDTQYF. Full variable domain (outside the CDR3, taken from reference TRBV5-1 and TRBJ2-3): KAGVTQTPRYLIKTRGQQVTLSCSPISGHRSVSWYQQTPGQGLQFLFEYFSETQRNKGNFPGRFSGRQFSNSRSEMNVSTLELGDSALYLCASSLEGLASTDTQYFGPGTRLTVL.

This clonotype was found many times. This rearrangement joins TRBV5-6 to TRBJ2-5; no clear D. The CDR3 sequence is 15 residues long. CDR1 is SGHDT and CDR2 is YYEEEE in the germline V gene. Between the trimmed V and J ends, which lost 4 bases and 2 bases, there was a span of 15 bases. The CDR3 here is CASSRNTDLQETQYF. DNA for the CDR3: TGTGCCAGCAGCCGTAACACTGATCTTCAAGAGACCCAGTACTTC.

This clonotype has ten or more counts. The V gene is TRBV15, the J gene TRBJ1-6; D remains ambiguous. There are 13 residues in the CDR3. Trimming cost V 0 bases and J 7 bases, with 4 bases left between them. CDR1 and CDR2 (germline): LNHNV, YYDKDF (reference sequence). The CDR3: CATSRDGNSPLHF. The CDR3 DNA reads TGTGCCACCAGCAGAGATGGGAATTCACCCCTCCACTTT. Supplemented by reference TRBV15 and TRBJ1-6, the full variable domain reads DAMVIQNPRYQVTQFGKPVTLSCSQTLNHNVMYWYQQKSSQAPKLLFHYYDKDFNNEADTPDNFQSRRPNTSFCFLDIRSPGLGDTAMYLCATSRDGNSPLHFGNGTRLTVT.

This clonotype was seen only a few times. The CDR3 region has the DNA TGTGCCATCAAGGCAGGGAACGAGACCCAGTACTTC. Amino acids: CAIKAGNETQYF. The chain recombines TRBV10-3 with TRBJ2-5; weak D call: TRBD1 (5 bases). Trimming removed 7 bases from V and 5 bases from J, with 11 bases in between. The CDR3 contains 12 residues. Germline CDR1 reads ENHRY; CDR2 reads SYGVKD.

This clonotype was observed a few times. The V call is TRBV27, the J call TRBJ2-3, with D possibly matching TRBD1 (6 bases). Germline CDR1 is MNHEY and CDR2 is SMNVEV (reference sequence). Trimming cost V 0 bases and J 3 bases, with 13 bases left between them. The CDR3 length is 16 residues. The chain's CDR3 is CASSLSWHRETDTQYF. The CDR3, as DNA: TGTGCCAGCAGTTTATCGTGGCACAGGGAGACAGATACGCAGTATTTT.

The chain employs TRBV24-1 and TRBJ2-1, with 8 nucleotides matching TRBD1. Germline loops: CDR1 KGHDR, CDR2 SFDVKD. The trim removed 4 bases at V and 7 bases at J, leaving 5 bases unmatched. The CDR3 spans 14 residues. The CDR3 region is CATSETGGGNEQFF. The CDR3 DNA follows: TGTGCCACCAGTGAAACAGGGGGTGGGAATGAGCAGTTCTTC.

About this clonotype itself: A read error is possible here, since a much larger clone lies one base away. The chain has TRBV10-3 and TRBJ2-7; D uncertain. V was shortened by 8 bases and J by 3 bases, with 8 bases between the two germline ends. The germline V gene encodes CDR1 ENHRY and CDR2 SYGVKD. This CDR3 is 11 amino acids long. The CDR3: CAIAQRYEQYF. The CDR3 DNA reads as TGTGCCATCGCACAGCGCTACGAGCAGTACTTC.

The CDR3 sequence: CASSLNGGPGSTDTQYF. The CDR3 nucleotides read TGTGCCAGCAGCTTAAACGGAGGACCGGGGAGCACAGATACGCAGTATTTT. The rearrangement uses TRBV7-3 and TRBJ2-3, with a possible D match to TRBD2 (5 bases). CDR3 size: 17 residues. The V end lost 1 base, the J end lost 0 bases, and 14 bases lay between the germline ends. CDR1 is SGHTA and CDR2 is FQGTGA in the germline V gene.

V gene TRBV3-1 combines with J gene TRBJ2-6; D is unclear. Trimming cost V 6 bases and J 0 bases, with 18 bases left between them. The V gene's germline CDR1 is LGHDT and CDR2 YNNKEL (reference sequence). This CDR3 region has 18 residues. CDR3 region: CASSSAAGRSSGANVLTF. In nucleotides, the CDR3 is TGTGCCAGCAGTTCGGCGGCAGGTCGATCCTCTGGGGCCAACGTCCTGACTTTC.

This clonotype turned up a few times. V gene TRBV5-1 combines with J gene TRBJ1-6, with D unresolved. The CDR3 totals 15 residues. V was trimmed by 3 bases and J by 7 bases, leaving 14 bases between them. The germline V gene encodes CDR1 SGHRS and CDR2 YFSETQ. The CDR3 spells CASSYGQLSNSPLHF. The CDR3, as DNA: TGCGCCAGCAGCTACGGGCAGCTATCCAATTCACCCCTCCACTTT.

The genes are TRBV5-1 and TRBJ2-2, with D maybe TRBD1 (5 bases). Deletions cut 0 bases from V and 4 bases from J, with 10 bases between. CDR1 and CDR2 (germline): SGHRS, YFSETQ. The CDR3 length is 15 residues. CDR3 DNA sequence: TGCGCCAGCAGCTTGGACTTACAGGCCACCGGGGAGCTGTTTTTT. Translating it yields CASSLDLQATGELFF.

This clonotype was counted at least ten times. The chain carries TRBV5-6 and TRBJ2-2; no definite D call. Trimming stripped 3 bases from V and 3 bases from J, with 3 bases between. The CDR3 length is 12 residues. Germline V gene sequence: CDR1 SGHDT, CDR2 YYEEEE. The CDR3 is CASSSYTGELFF. The CDR3 DNA reads TGTGCCAGCAGCTCATACACCGGGGAGCTGTTTTTT.